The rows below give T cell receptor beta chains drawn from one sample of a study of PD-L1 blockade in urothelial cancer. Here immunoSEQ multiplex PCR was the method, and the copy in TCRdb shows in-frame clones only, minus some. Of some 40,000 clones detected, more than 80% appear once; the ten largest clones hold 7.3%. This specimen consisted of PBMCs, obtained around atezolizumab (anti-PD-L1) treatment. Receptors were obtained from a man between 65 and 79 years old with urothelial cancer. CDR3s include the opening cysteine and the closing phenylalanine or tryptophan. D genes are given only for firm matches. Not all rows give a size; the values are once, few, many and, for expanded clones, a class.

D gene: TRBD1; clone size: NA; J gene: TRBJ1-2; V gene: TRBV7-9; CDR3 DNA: TGTGCCAGCAGCCCTCAGGGGGCCTTACCGGAAGGCTACACCTTC; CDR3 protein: CASSPQGALPEGYTF
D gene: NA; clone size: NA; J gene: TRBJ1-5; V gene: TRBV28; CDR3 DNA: TGTGCCAGCAGTTCCCCAAGGAGGGGACAGCCCCAGCATTTT; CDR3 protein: CASSSPRRGQPQHF
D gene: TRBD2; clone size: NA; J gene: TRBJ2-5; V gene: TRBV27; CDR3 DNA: TGTGCCAGCAGTTCCGGAATAGCGGGAGGTCAAGAGACCCAGTACTTC; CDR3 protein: CASSSGIAGGQETQYF
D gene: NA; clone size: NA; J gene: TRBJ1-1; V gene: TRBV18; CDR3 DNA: TGTGCCAGCTCACCCCTCGGACAGTTTGAAGCTTTCTTT; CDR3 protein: CASSPLGQFEAFF
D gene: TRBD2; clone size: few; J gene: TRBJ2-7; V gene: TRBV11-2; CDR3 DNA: TGTGCCAGCAGCTTAGTAGTGGCTAGCGGGAGTCTGAACGAGCAGTACTTC; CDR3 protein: CASSLVVASGSLNEQYF
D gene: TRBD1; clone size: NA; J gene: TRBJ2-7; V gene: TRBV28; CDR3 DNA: TGTGCCAGCAGTCCCCTGGGACAGGGTGACGAGCAGTACTTC; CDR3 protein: CASSPLGQGDEQYF
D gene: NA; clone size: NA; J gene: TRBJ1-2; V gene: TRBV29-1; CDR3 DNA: TGCAGCGTTGATAGTCGGGGGGTAATGGATGGCTACACCTTC; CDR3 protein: CSVDSRGVMDGYTF
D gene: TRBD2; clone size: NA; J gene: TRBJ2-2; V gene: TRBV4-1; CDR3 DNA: TGCGCCAGCAGCCAATCAACTAGCGGTTCGAACACCGGGGAGCTGTTTTTT; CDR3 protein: CASSQSTSGSNTGELFF
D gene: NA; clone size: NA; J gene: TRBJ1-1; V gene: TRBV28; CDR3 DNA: TGTGCCAGCAGTTTGACCCCGTTAAGAGGGAACACTGAAGCTTTCTTT; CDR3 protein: CASSLTPLRGNTEAFF
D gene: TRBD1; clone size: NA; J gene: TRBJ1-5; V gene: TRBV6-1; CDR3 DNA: TGTGCCAGCGAACAGGGGGTCAATCAGCCCCAGCATTTT; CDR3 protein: CASEQGVNQPQHF
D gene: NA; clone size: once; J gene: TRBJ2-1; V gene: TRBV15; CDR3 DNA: TGTGCCACCAGTGAAGACAGCTACTACAATGAGCAGTTCTTC; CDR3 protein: CATSEDSYYNEQFF
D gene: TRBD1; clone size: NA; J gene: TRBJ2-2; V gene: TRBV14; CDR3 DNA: TGTGCCAGCAGCCGTACAGGGGCGCGCACCGGGGAGCTGTTTTTT; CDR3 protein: CASSRTGARTGELFF
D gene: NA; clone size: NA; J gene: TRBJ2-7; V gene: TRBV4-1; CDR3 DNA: TGCGCCAGCAGCCAAGAGAGGCTAGCGACCTACGAGCAGTACTTC; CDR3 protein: CASSQERLATYEQYF
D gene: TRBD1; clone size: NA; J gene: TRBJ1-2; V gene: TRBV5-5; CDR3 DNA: TGTGCCAGCAGCTTTCCACAGGGGGGGCACTATGGCTACACCTTC; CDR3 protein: CASSFPQGGHYGYTF
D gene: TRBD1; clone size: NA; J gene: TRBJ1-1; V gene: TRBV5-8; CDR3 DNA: TGTGCCAGCAGCCCCCCTCCCCCACACAGGGGGAACACTGAAGCTTTCTTT; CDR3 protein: CASSPPPPHRGNTEAFF
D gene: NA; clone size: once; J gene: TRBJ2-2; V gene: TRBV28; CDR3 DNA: TGTGCCAGCAGTTTGTCCGGCAGGCCGGGGACCGGGGAGCTGTTTTTT; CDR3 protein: CASSLSGRPGTGELFF
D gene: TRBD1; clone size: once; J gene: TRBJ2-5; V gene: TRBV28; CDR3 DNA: TGTGCCAGCAGTTCAAGACAGGGCTACCAAGAGACCCAGTACTTC; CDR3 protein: CASSSRQGYQETQYF
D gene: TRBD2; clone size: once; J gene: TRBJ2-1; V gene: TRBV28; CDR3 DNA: TGTGCCAGCAGGGTGAGCGGGAATGCTGAGCAGTTCTTC; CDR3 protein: CASRVSGNAEQFF